This T cell receptor beta chain was retrieved from a study of glioma-infiltrating T cells. Overall study results and limits: Gliomas, especially low-grade, showed above-expected tissue-blood divergence; non-neoplastic patients showed below. Tissue and blood shared very few CDR3 sequences.

Germline V gives CDR1 MDHEN, CDR2 SYDVKM. The CDR3 runs to 11 residues. V lost 9 bases, J lost 1 base, and 6 bases lay in between. This clonotype occurred many times. The antigen remains undetermined. Using RNA template, CDR3s of TCR alpha and beta were amplified with iRepertoire arm-PCR. Tissue mRNA or PBMC total RNA, about 90-450 ng, went into one-step reverse transcription and amplification. TCRdb re-called the multiplex PCR reads with MiXCR, one entry per CDR3 protein. The sample consists of 90,000 or so distinct CDR3 sequences, roughly 40% of them appearing once. Sequenced input: glioma tissue, nonneoplastic brain tissue, or PBMCs (not recorded which). The TCR sequence derives from a human donor with low-grade glioma or glioblastoma, undergoing nonglioma brain surgery, or in good health (not recorded which). The V call is TRBV28, the J call TRBJ1-1, with D unclear. In nucleotides, the CDR3 is TGTGCCAGTAAGCAGAACACTGAAGCTTTCTTT. This encodes CASKQNTEAFF.